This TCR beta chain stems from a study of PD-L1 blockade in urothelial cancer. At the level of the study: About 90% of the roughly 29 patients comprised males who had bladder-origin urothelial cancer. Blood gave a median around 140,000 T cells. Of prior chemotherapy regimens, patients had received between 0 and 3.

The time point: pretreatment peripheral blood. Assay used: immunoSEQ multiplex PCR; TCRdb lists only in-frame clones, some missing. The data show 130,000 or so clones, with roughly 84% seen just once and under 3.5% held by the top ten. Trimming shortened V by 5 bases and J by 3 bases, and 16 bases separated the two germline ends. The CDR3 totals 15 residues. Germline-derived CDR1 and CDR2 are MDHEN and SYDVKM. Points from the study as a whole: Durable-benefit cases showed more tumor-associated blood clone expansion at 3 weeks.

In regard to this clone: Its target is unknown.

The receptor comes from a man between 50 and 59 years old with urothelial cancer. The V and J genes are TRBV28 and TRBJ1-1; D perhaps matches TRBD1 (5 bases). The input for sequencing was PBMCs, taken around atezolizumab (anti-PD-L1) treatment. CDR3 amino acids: CASSARGGGYTEAFF. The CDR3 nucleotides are TGTGCCAGCAGTGCCCGTGGGGGAGGGTACACTGAAGCTTTCTTT.